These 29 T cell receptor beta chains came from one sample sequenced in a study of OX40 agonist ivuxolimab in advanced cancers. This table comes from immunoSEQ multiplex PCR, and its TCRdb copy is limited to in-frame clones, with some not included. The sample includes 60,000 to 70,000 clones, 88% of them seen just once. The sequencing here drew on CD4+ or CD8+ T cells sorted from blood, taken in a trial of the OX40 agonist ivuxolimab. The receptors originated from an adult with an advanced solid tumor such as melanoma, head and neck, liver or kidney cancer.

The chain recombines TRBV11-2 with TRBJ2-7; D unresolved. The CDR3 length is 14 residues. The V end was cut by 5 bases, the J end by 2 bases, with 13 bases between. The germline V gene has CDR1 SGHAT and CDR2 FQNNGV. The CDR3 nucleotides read TGTGCCAGCAGCGATCCAGTTGGGCCCTACGAGCAGTACTTC. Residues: CASSDPVGPYEQYF.

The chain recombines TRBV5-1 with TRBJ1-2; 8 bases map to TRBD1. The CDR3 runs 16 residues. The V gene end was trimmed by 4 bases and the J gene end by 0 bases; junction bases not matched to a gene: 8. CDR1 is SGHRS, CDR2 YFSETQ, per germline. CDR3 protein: CASSPTDRGANYGYTF. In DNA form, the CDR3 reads TGCGCCAGCAGCCCCACCGACAGGGGAGCTAACTATGGCTACACCTTC.

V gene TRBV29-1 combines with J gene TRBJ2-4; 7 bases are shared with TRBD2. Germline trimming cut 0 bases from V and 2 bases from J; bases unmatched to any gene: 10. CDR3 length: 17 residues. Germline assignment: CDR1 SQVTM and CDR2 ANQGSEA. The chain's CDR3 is CSVEEFRGEGTKNIQYF. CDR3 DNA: TGCAGCGTTGAAGAGTTTCGGGGGGAAGGGACCAAAAACATTCAGTACTTC.

The CDR3 protein is CSVRTGPGSGANVLTF. As DNA, the CDR3 is TGCAGCGTACGGACAGGGCCTGGCTCTGGGGCCAACGTCCTGACTTTC. The chain combines TRBV29-1 with TRBJ2-6, with 8 positions matching TRBD1. CDR1 and CDR2 from the germline V gene are SQVTM and ANQGSEA. The CDR3 totals 16 residues. V was pared by 6 bases and J by 0 bases, with 7 bases of the junction left unmatched.

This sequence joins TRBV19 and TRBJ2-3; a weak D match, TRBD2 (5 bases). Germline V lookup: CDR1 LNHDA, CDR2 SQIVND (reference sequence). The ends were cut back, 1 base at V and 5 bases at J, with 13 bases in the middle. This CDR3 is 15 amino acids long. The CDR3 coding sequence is TGTGCCAGTAGTATAGGGTTCGGAGCGGAAGATACGCAGTATTTT. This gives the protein CASSIGFGAEDTQYF.

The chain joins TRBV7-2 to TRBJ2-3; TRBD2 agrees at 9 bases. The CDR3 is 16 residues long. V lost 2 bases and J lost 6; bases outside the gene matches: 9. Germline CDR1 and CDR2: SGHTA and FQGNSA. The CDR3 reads CASSLSLAGNGDTQYF. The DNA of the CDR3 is TGTGCCAGCAGCTTAAGTCTAGCGGGGAACGGGGATACGCAGTATTTT.

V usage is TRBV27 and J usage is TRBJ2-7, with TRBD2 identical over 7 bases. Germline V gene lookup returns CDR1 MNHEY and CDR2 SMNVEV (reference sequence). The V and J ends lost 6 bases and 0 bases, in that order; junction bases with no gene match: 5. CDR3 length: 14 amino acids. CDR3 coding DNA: TGTGCCAGCAGCTCGGGAGGTAGCTCCTACGAGCAGTACTTC. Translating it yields CASSSGGSSYEQYF.

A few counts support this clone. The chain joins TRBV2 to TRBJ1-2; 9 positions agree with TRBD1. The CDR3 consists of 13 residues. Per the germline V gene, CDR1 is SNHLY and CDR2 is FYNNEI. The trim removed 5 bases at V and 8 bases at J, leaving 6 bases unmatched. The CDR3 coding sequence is TGTGCCAGCAGTCCCGGGACAGGGTTCGGCTACACCTTC. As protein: CASSPGTGFGYTF.

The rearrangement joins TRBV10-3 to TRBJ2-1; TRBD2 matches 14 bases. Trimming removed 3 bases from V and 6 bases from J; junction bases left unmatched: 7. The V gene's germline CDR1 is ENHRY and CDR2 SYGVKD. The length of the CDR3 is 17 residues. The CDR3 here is CAISERLAGGSGNEQFF. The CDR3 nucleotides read TGTGCCATCAGTGAAAGACTAGCGGGAGGGTCGGGCAATGAGCAGTTCTTC.

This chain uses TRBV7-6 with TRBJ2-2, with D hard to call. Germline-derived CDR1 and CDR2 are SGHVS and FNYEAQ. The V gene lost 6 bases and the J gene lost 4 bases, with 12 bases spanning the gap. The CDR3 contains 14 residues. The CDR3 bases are TGTGCCAGCAGGCAAACGTCGGGCACCGGGGAGCTGTTTTTT. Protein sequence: CASRQTSGTGELFF.

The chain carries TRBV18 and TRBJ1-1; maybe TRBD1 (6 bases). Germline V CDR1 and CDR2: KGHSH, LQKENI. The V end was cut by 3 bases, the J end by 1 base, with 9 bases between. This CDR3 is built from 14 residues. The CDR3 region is CASSPTGQNTEAFF. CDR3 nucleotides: TGTGCCAGCTCACCGACGGGACAGAACACTGAAGCTTTCTTT.

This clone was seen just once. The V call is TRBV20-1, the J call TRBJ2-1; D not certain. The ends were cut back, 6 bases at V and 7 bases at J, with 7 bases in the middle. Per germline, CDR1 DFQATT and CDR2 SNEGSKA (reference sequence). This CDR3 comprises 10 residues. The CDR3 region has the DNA TGCAGTGCCCTACAGAATGAGCAGTTCTTC. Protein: CSALQNEQFF.

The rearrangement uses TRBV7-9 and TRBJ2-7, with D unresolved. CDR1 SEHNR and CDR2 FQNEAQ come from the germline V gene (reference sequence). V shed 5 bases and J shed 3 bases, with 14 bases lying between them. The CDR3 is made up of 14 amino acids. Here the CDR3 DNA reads TGTGCCAGCAGCCCCTTGGGCCTTGGCTACGAGCAGTACTTC. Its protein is CASSPLGLGYEQYF.

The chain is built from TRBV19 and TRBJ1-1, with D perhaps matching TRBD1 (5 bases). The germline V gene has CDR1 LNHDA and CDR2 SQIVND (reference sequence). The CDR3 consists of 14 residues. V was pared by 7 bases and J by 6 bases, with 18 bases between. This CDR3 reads CASMLGGLQAEAFF. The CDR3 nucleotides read TGTGCCAGTATGTTGGGGGGTCTTCAGGCTGAAGCTTTCTTT.

The CDR3 bases are TGTGCCAGTGCCCCCTCGCCGGGACTAGCGGGATGGGAGACCCAGTACTTC. Translated: CASAPSPGLAGWETQYF. The chain combines TRBV19 with TRBJ2-5, with 13 bases lining up with TRBD2. After removal of 8 bases from V and 5 bases from J, the junction contained 14 bases not matched to a gene. The CDR3 sequence is 17 residues long. Germline loops: CDR1 LNHDA, CDR2 SQIVND (reference sequence).

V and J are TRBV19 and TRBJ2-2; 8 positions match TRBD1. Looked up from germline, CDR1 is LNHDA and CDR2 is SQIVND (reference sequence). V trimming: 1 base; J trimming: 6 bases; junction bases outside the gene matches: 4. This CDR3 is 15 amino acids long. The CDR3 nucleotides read TGTGCCAGTAGTATAGGGCCAGGGGGCGCCGGGGAGCTGTTTTTT. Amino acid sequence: CASSIGPGGAGELFF.

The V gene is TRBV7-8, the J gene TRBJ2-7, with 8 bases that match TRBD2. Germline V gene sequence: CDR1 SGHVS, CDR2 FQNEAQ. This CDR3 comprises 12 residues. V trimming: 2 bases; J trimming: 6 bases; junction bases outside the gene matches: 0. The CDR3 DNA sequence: TGTGCCAGCAGCTTAAGCGGGGGCGAGCAGTACTTC. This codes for CASSLSGGEQYF.

CDR3 sequence (DNA): TGTGCTAGTGGTCCCGCGGCGGGAGGAAGTTGGGGGACCGGGGAGCTGTTTTTT. It encodes CASGPAAGGSWGTGELFF. This chain joins TRBV12-5 and TRBJ2-2, with TRBD2 matching 8 bases. Germline CDR1 reads LGHNT; CDR2 reads FRNRAP. The V and J ends lost 5 bases and 5 bases, in that order; junction bases with no gene match: 16. The CDR3 extends over 18 amino acids. Together with reference TRBV12-5 and TRBJ2-2, the CDR3 gives the full variable domain: DARVTQTPRHKVTEMGQEVTMRCQPILGHNTVFWYRQTMMQGLELLAYFRNRAPLDDSGMPKDRFSAEMPDATLATLKIQPSEPRDSAVYFCASGPAAGGSWGTGELFFGEGSRLTVL.

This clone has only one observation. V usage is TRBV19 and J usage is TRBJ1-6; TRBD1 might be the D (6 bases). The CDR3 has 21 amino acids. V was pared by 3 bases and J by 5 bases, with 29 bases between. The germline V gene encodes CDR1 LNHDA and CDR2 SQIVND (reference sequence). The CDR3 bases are TGTGCCAGTAGTATCTGGGGGCACATTCCCCGGGGTCAAAAAAATAATTCACCCCTCCACTTT. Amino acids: CASSIWGHIPRGQKNNSPLHF.

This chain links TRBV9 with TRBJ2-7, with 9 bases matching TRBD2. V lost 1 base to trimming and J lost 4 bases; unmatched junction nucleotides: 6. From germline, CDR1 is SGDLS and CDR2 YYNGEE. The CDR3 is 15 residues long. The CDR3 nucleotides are TGTGCCAGCAGCGTATCTGGGACTAGCATGTACGAGCAGTACTTC. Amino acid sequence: CASSVSGTSMYEQYF. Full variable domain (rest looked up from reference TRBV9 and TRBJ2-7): DSGVTQTPKHLITATGQRVTLRCSPRSGDLSVYWYQQSLDQGLQFLIQYYNGEERAKGNILERFSAQQFPDLHSELNLSSLELGDSALYFCASSVSGTSMYEQYFGPGTRLTVT.

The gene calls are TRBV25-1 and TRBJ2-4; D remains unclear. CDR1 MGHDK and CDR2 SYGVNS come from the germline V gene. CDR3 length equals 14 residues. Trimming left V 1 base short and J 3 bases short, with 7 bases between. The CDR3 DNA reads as TGTGCCAGCAGTGAATCAGGAGTCAAAAACATTCAGTACTTC. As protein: CASSESGVKNIQYF.

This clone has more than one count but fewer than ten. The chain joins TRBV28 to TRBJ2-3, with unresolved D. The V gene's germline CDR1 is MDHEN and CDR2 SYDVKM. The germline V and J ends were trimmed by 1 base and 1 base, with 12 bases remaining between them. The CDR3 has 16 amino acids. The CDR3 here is CASSLLATSGTDTQYF. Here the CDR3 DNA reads TGTGCCAGCAGTTTATTGGCCACCTCCGGCACAGATACGCAGTATTTT.

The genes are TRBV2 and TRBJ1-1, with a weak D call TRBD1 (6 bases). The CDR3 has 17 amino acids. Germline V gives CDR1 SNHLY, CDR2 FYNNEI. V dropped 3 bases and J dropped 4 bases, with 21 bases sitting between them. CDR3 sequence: CASSDGVGSGVSTEAFF. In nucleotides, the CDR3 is TGTGCCAGCAGTGATGGCGTCGGCTCAGGGGTGAGCACTGAAGCTTTCTTT.

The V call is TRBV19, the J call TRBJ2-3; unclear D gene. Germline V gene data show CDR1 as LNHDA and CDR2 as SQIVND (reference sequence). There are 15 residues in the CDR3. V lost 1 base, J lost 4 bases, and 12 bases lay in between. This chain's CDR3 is CASSIGGGEADTQYF. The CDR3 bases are TGTGCCAGTAGTATAGGAGGCGGAGAAGCAGATACGCAGTATTTT.

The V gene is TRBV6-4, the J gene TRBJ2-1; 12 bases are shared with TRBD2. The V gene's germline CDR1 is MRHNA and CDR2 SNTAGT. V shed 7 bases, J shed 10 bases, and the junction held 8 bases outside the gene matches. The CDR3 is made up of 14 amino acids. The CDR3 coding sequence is TGTGCCAGCATGGCGACTAGCGGGAGTGGCGAGCAGTTCTTC. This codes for CASMATSGSGEQFF.

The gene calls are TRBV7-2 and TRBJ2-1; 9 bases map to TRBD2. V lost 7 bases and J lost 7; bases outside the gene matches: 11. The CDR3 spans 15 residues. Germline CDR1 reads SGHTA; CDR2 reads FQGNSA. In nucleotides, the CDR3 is TGTGCCAGCACCCTCCGGCGGGAGGGCCTTAATGAGCAGTTCTTC. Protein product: CASTLRREGLNEQFF.

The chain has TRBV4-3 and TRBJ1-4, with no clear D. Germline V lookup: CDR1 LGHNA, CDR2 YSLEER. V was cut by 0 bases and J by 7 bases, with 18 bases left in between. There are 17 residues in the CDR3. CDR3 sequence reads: CASSQDRSLYGSEKLFF. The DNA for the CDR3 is TGCGCCAGCAGCCAAGATCGGTCCCTTTACGGGTCTGAAAAACTGTTTTTT.

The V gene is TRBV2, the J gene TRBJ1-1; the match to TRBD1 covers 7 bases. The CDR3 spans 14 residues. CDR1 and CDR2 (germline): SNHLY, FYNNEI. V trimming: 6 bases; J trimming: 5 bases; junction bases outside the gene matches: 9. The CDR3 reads CASRATGAVTEAFF. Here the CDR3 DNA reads TGTGCCAGCAGGGCAACAGGGGCGGTTACTGAAGCTTTCTTT. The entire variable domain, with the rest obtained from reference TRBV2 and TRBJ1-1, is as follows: EPEVTQTPSHQVTQMGQEVILRCVPISNHLYFYWYRQILGQKVEFLVSFYNNEISEKSEIFDDQFSVERPDGSNFTLKIRSTKLEDSAMYFCASRATGAVTEAFFGQGTRLTVV.

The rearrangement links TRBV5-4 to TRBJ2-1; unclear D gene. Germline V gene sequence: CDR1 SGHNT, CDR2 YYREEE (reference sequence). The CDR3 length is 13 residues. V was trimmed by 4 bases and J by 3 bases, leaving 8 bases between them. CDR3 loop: CASSLVSYNEQFF. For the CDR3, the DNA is TGTGCCAGCAGCCTGGTTAGCTACAATGAGCAGTTCTTC.